The clone carrying this T cell receptor beta chain showed up just once. Its target is not known. The primer mix had 60 Vbeta and 13 Jbeta primers. Sequencing used immunoSEQ multiplex PCR; TCRdb keeps in-frame clones, though not all of them. The data hold roughly 200,000 clones, with roughly 79% observed a single time. The sample belongs to a study of cytomegalovirus exposure and HLA in healthy donors. The study, taken as a whole, reports: In a later analysis, a missense DCLRE1C variant was linked to TCR beta V- and J-gene trimming.

Per the germline V gene, CDR1 is MDHEN and CDR2 is SYDVKM. The CDR3 consists of 14 residues. Between the trimmed V and J ends, which lost 2 bases and 5 bases, there was a span of 12 bases. V gene TRBV28 combines with J gene TRBJ1-2; possibly TRBD1 for D (6 bases). The receptor's source is a man aged 30 to 39 in good health and CMV-seronegative. The sequencing input was PBMCs. The CDR3 region is CASSLEPGVYGYTF. The CDR3 DNA follows: TGTGCCAGCAGTTTAGAACCAGGGGTTTATGGCTACACCTTC.